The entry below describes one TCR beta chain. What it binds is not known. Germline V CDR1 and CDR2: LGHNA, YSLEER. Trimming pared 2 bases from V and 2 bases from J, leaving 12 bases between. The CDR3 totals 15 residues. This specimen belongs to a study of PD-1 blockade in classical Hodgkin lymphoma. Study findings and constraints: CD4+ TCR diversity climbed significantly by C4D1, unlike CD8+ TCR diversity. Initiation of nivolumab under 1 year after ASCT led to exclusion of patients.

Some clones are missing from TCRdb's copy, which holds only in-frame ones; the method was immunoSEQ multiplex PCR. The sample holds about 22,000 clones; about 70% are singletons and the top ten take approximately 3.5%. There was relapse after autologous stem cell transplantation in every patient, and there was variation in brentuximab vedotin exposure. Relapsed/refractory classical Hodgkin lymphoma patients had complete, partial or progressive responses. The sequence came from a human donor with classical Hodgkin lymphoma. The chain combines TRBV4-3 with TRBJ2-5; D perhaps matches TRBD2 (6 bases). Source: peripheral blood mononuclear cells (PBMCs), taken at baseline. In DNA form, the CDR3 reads TGCGCCAGCAGCCAATCGACTAGAGCGCAAGAGACCCAGTACTTC. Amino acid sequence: CASSQSTRAQETQYF.